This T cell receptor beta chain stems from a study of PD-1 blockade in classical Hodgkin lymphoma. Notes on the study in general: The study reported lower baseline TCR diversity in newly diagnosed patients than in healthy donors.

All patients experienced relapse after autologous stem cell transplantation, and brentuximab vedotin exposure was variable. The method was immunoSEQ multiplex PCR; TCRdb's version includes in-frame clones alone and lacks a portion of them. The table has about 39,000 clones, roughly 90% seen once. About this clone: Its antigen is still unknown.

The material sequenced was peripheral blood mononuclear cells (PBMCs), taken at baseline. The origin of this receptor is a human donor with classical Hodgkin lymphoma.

The CDR3 region has the DNA TGTGCCAGCAGTTTATACTCCGGGACAGGGCCAGATACGCAGTATTTT. Protein: CASSLYSGTGPDTQYF. The genes are TRBV27 and TRBJ2-3, with 9 nucleotides matching TRBD1. CDR3 length: 16 amino acids. With 1 base clipped from V and 4 bases from J, the junction kept 6 bases outside the gene matches. CDR1 is MNHEY, CDR2 SMNVEV, per germline (reference sequence).